The rows below give T cell receptor beta chains drawn from one sample of a study of T cell responses to AZD1222 COVID-19 vaccine. Method: immunoSEQ multiplex PCR; TCRdb's copy keeps in-frame clones and lacks some. The table shows 95,000 to 100,000 clones, with 85% to 90% occurring only once. The sequenced sample was peripheral blood, obtained on day 0 of AZD1222 vaccination. All receptors derive from an adult in good health. Each CDR3 is given with its conserved first and last residue.

j_gene,v_gene,CDR3aa
TRBJ1-6,TRBV6-4,CASSLTVNNSPLHF
TRBJ2-1,TRBV7-2,CATAGADNEQFF
TRBJ2-7,TRBV12-3/TRBV12-4,CASSFAYEQYF
TRBJ2-7,TRBV27,CASSPGLAGSYEQYF
TRBJ2-3,TRBV5-1,CASSLTSGTTDTQYF
TRBJ2-7,TRBV6-2/TRBV6-3,CASSYSTPPGVYEQYF
TRBJ1-1,TRBV7-2,CASSLGGRGRGAFF
TRBJ1-1,TRBV27,CASSAEALREAFF
TRBJ2-7,TRBV9,CASSEGRGPYEQYF
TRBJ2-5,TRBV4-3,CAKIPGLASETQYF
TRBJ2-7,TRBV15,CATSRGPSEQYF
TRBJ2-1,TRBV7-3,CASSLFTGGLYNEQFF
TRBJ2-2,TRBV19,CASSTTGANTGELFF
TRBJ2-1,TRBV20-1,CSASPSGMANEQFF
TRBJ2-1,TRBV10-3,CATYQGLVNNEQFF
TRBJ2-5,TRBV13,CASSLVGLAGLQETQYF
TRBJ2-5,TRBV5-1,CASSSDGGQTQYF
TRBJ2-7,TRBV5-6,CASSLGRTSYEQYF
TRBJ2-3,TRBV9,CASSVALAGGEDTQYF
TRBJ2-5,TRBV24-1,CATSDPTQGELETQYF
TRBJ2-2,TRBV7-2,CASSPTGGTGELFF
TRBJ1-1,TRBV5-1,CASSLDSMNTEAFF
TRBJ1-1,TRBV11-2,CASSFGTDRNTEAFF
TRBJ2-7,TRBV7-2,CASSLARFYEQYF